Listed here is a single T cell receptor beta chain. This clonotype was seen a few times. There is no known antigen for this receptor. Per-base quality was not reported, and no clone a single base away is much larger than it. Sequencing instrument: Illumina NovaSeq 6000. TCRalpha and TCRbeta cDNA libraries were built by 5'RACE with constant-segment primers, adding sample barcodes and unique molecular identifiers. Trizol reagent was used to extract RNA from every sample. The libraries were amplified in two PCR steps, and the second step added a second sample barcode and Illumina TruSeq adapters. The libraries were sequenced on an Illumina NovaSeq using 2 x 150 bp paired-end reads. The published analysis was carried out like this. Reads were demultiplexed and collapsed into UMI-guided consensus sequences with migec v1.2.7. With mixcr v2.1.11, UMI consensuses were aligned to TRA and TRB V and J templates and assembled into clonotypes. A clonotype was counted as expanded or contracted only when both edgeR and NoisET called the clonotype significant, with the noise models trained on biological replicates. For edgeR calls, the thresholds were a false discovery rate-adjusted p below 0.01 and a log2 fold-change of 1. As an exploratory analysis of dynamics, max-normalized trajectories of the 1000 most abundant clonotypes were examined with PCA combined with hierarchical clustering. The CD4 or CD8 phenotype of responding clones was assigned using the separately sequenced CD4+ and CD8+ repertoires. Through fastp at Q25 and MiXCR, TCRdb rebuilt clones from the public reads, retaining in-frame beta chains. Every entry covers one CDR3 protein and lists the most common genes and DNA from its rows. The V and J calls come from TCRdb's annotation, not from the publication. This sample is represented by fewer than 350,000 distinct CDR3 sequences; around 8% of them were singletons. Around a fifth of the sample lies in the top ten.

Ficoll-Paque density gradient centrifugation was used to isolate PBMCs. The data belong to a study of T-cell memory formation after mild COVID-19 (dated by TCRdb to the early 2020s). Background on the whole study: TCR sequence clusters from the two donors were largely donor specific. In two donors, T-cell clones that expanded and contracted after mild COVID-19 were tracked by sequencing TCRalpha and TCRbeta repertoires over time. The cohort comprised two young, previously healthy adult volunteers, one female and one male.

Counted from cysteine to phenylalanine, this CDR3 has 11 amino acids. Of the read, only the CDR3 DNA is kept; its 33 bases are in frame from base 1. Per the germline V gene, MNHEY is the CDR1 and SVGAGI is the CDR2. The V and J ends are trimmed by 8 bases and 5 bases, leaving 10 bases between them. Findings and caveats that apply to the study as a whole: SARS-CoV-2 specificity was not confirmed for the second-wave clones peaking on day 37. Some responding clones were found in pre-infection memory, which suggests that pre-existing cross-reactive memory T cells took part in the SARS-CoV-2 response. Balanced CD4/CD8 phenotypes were observed for clones contracting from day 15 to 85, whereas a bias towards CD4+ was observed for a second wave of clones expanding from day 15 to 37. Contracting CD4+ clones were found mainly in CM and EM memory subsets, while CD8+ clones were enriched in EMRA. Only two mild cases were covered by the study, and larger cohorts that include severe cases with pre-infection samples were considered necessary.

The receptor was isolated from a man between 18 and 29 years old who had mild COVID-19 (a few samples of this study predate the infection). The sample titles of this study are shuffled in the database, so cell type and time point are left out; the donor was told from shared clones. The chain was built from TRBV6-5 and TRBJ2-7, and TRBD2 may be the D gene, going by 6 matching bases. Input material: PBMCs or a T cell subset sorted from them (not recorded which). The DNA sequence is TGTGCCAGCGTGGGACTTAACGAGCAGTACTTC. This is translated as CASVGLNEQYF.